The 32 T cell receptor beta chains presented below share a single source sample, sequenced in a study of blood T cell repertoires in COVID-19. The protocol was immunoSEQ multiplex PCR, while the TCRdb copy is restricted to in-frame clones and leaves out a portion. The data show some 290,000 clones, 80% to 85% seen once. The sequencing sample was made of peripheral blood. The receptor set was obtained from an older woman with active or convalescent COVID-19.

The rearrangement joins TRBV6-2 or TRBV6-3 to TRBJ1-5; 9 bases are shared with TRBD1. Germline V gives CDR1 MNHEY, CDR2 SVGEGT. The CDR3 covers 17 residues. The junction had 6 bases not matched to a gene; V was cut back by 2 bases and J by 1 base. CDR3 sequence (DNA): TGTGCCAGCAGTTACCCGGGACAGGGTCCGAGCAATCAGCCCCAGCATTTT. Its translation is CASSYPGQGPSNQPQHF.

CDR3 sequence: CATSRDPGGATDTQYF. The CDR3 nucleotides read TGTGCCACCAGCAGAGATCCCGGGGGGGCAACAGATACGCAGTATTTT. The chain links TRBV15 to TRBJ2-3; TRBD2 matches 8 bases. The CDR3 is made up of 16 amino acids. Germline CDR1 and CDR2: LNHNV and YYDKDF (reference sequence). V shed 0 bases and J 3 bases; nucleotides not matched to a gene: 5.

This chain uses TRBV5-5 with TRBJ1-1; D is unresolved. The CDR3 covers 12 residues. Germline CDR1 SGHKS, CDR2 YYEKEE (reference sequence). Trimming removed 1 base at V and 7 bases at J, with 8 bases between. CDR3 bases: TGTGCCAGCAGCTTGAGAGGGATTGAAGCTTTCTTT. It yields the protein CASSLRGIEAFF.

This clone was counted once. This sequence joins TRBV27 and TRBJ2-7, with 9 positions matching TRBD2. Germline CDR1 reads MNHEY; CDR2 reads SMNVEV (reference sequence). The CDR3 spans 14 residues. Trimming cost V 4 bases and J 2 bases; bases outside gene matches: 3. CDR3 sequence: CASSYQRGAYEQYF. In DNA form, the CDR3 reads TGTGCCAGCAGTTATCAGCGGGGGGCCTACGAGCAGTACTTC.

In regard to this clone: This CDR3 is also generated by other DNA sequences in the sample. The chain couples TRBV9 to TRBJ2-5; 11 nucleotides match TRBD2. V dropped 2 bases and J dropped 2; count of bases not matched to a gene: 2. This CDR3 comprises 15 residues. The V gene's germline CDR1 is SGDLS and CDR2 YYNGEE. As DNA, the CDR3 is TGTGCCAGCAGCGTCCTAGCGGGGGGTCAAGAGACCCAGTACTTC. It is translated as CASSVLAGGQETQYF. The entire variable domain, with the rest obtained from reference TRBV9 and TRBJ2-5, is as follows: DSGVTQTPKHLITATGQRVTLRCSPRSGDLSVYWYQQSLDQGLQFLIQYYNGEERAKGNILERFSAQQFPDLHSELNLSSLELGDSALYFCASSVLAGGQETQYFGPGTRLLVL.

The rearrangement links TRBV7-7 to TRBJ2-3; a possible D gene is TRBD2 (5 bases). Trimming left V 5 bases short and J 0 bases short, with 15 bases between. The CDR3 covers 16 residues. In germline, CDR1 is SSHAT, CDR2 FNYEAQ (reference sequence). CDR3 in DNA: TGTGCCAGCAGCCCGAGCGGCAGGAGGAGCACAGATACGCAGTATTTT. This encodes CASSPSGRRSTDTQYF.

This chain connects TRBV15 to TRBJ1-2, with 8 bases aligning to TRBD1. This CDR3 contains 12 residues. V shed 8 bases, J shed 4 bases, and the junction held 3 bases outside the gene matches. The germline CDR1 and CDR2 sequences are LNHNV and YYDKDF (reference sequence). Here the CDR3 reads CATGQGGYGYTF. The CDR3 DNA reads as TGTGCCACCGGACAGGGAGGCTATGGCTACACCTTC.

This chain connects TRBV29-1 to TRBJ2-3; perhaps TRBD1 as D (5 bases). CDR1 SQVTM and CDR2 ANQGSEA come from the germline V gene. The CDR3 spans 13 residues. Trimming removed 3 bases from V and 3 bases from J, with 10 bases in between. The chain's CDR3 is CSVEGRVTDTQYF. CDR3 DNA sequence: TGCAGCGTTGAGGGCAGGGTAACAGATACGCAGTATTTT.

The genes are TRBV29-1 and TRBJ1-2, with D unresolved. This CDR3 is built from 10 residues. CDR1 and CDR2 from the germline V gene are SQVTM and ANQGSEA. V lost 4 bases, J lost 10 bases, and 10 bases lay in between. CDR3 coding DNA: TGCAGCGTTGGAAAAACAGACTACACCTTC. Translation gives CSVGKTDYTF.

V and J are TRBV19 and TRBJ1-2; D gene uncertain. The length of the CDR3 is 14 residues. V was trimmed by 5 bases and J by 6 bases, leaving 16 bases between them. Germline V gene sequence: CDR1 LNHDA, CDR2 SQIVND (reference sequence). In DNA form, the CDR3 reads TGTGCCAGTAGTCCGCAAGCCTCTATTAATGGCTACACCTTC. As protein: CASSPQASINGYTF.

This clone was counted between two and nine times. The V call is TRBV4-2, the J call TRBJ2-3; 10 bases are shared with TRBD2. The CDR3 sequence is 17 residues long. From germline, CDR1 is LGHNA and CDR2 YNFKEQ. With 1 base clipped from V and 6 bases from J, the junction kept 10 bases outside the gene matches. CDR3 DNA: TGTGCCAGCAGCCAAGTACGGACTAGCGGTTTGTCGGATACGCAGTATTTT. It is translated as CASSQVRTSGLSDTQYF.

V is TRBV27 and J is TRBJ1-1, with TRBD1 matching 8 bases. This CDR3 contains 17 residues. Trimming at V came to 3 bases and at J to 3 bases, leaving 12 bases not matched to a gene. Per germline, CDR1 MNHEY and CDR2 SMNVEV (reference sequence). CDR3: CASSFQRDRPWDTEAFF. As DNA, the CDR3 is TGTGCCAGCAGTTTCCAAAGGGACAGGCCCTGGGACACTGAAGCTTTCTTT.

The V call is TRBV19, the J call TRBJ1-2; 9 bases agree with TRBD1. V shed 4 bases, J shed 5 bases, and the junction held 5 bases outside the gene matches. CDR1 and CDR2 from the germline V gene are LNHDA and SQIVND (reference sequence). This CDR3 comprises 14 residues. The CDR3 coding sequence is TGTGCCAGTAGTACCCAGACAGGGGGTTATGGCTACACCTTC. Translating gives CASSTQTGGYGYTF.

The V and J genes are TRBV12-5 and TRBJ2-2; perhaps TRBD1 as D (6 bases). The germline V and J ends were trimmed by 0 bases and 6 bases, with 11 bases remaining between them. Germline CDR1 LGHNT, CDR2 FRNRAP. This CDR3 has 15 residues. CDR3 nucleotide sequence: TGTGCTAGTGGTTTGGTACAGGGAAGATCCGGGGAGCTGTTTTTT. Its protein is CASGLVQGRSGELFF.

The rearrangement links TRBV7-9 to TRBJ2-5; 8 positions agree with TRBD1. Per the germline V gene, CDR1 is SEHNR and CDR2 is FQNEAQ (reference sequence). This CDR3 spans 15 amino acids. V lost 5 bases to trimming and J lost 2 bases; unmatched junction nucleotides: 7. DNA of the CDR3: TGTGCCAGCAGCCATGGACAGGGCGAACAAGAGACCCAGTACTTC. It translates to CASSHGQGEQETQYF. The full variable domain, rest sourced from reference TRBV7-9 and TRBJ2-5, is DTGVSQNPRHKITKRGQNVTFRCDPISEHNRLYWYRQTLGQGPEFLTYFQNEAQLEKSRLLSDRFSAERPKGSFSTLEIQRTEQGDSAMYLCASSHGQGEQETQYFGPGTRLLVL.

The chain combines TRBV30 with TRBJ2-7; 8 bases align to TRBD2. The CDR3 runs 13 residues. The V gene end was trimmed by 5 bases and the J gene end by 2 bases; junction bases not matched to a gene: 5. Germline values: CDR1 GTSNPN, CDR2 SVGIG (reference sequence). The CDR3 protein is CAWAAGGTYEQYF. The DNA of the CDR3 is TGTGCCTGGGCCGCGGGGGGCACCTACGAGCAGTACTTC.

In this sample, this clone turned up once. The chain joins TRBV3-1 (or the pseudogene TRBV3-2) to TRBJ2-7; 9 nucleotides align to TRBD2. Germline CDR1 and CDR2: LGHDT and YNNKEL (reference sequence). The J segment lost 3 bases and the V segment lost 4 bases, leaving 7 bases of the junction unmatched. CDR3 size: 15 residues. CDR3 protein: CASSRGGGGRYEQYF. CDR3 DNA: TGTGCCAGCAGCCGCGGGGGGGGTGGACGCTACGAGCAGTACTTC.

The genes are TRBV5-1 and TRBJ2-3, with TRBD2 as a possible D gene (6 bases). The CDR3 extends over 14 amino acids. V was shortened by 3 bases and J by 2 bases, with 10 bases between the two germline ends. In germline, CDR1 is SGHRS, CDR2 YFSETQ. For the CDR3, the DNA is TGCGCCAGCAGCTCGGGGGAGGTCACAGATACGCAGTATTTT. Protein product: CASSSGEVTDTQYF.

This sequence joins TRBV3-1 (or the pseudogene TRBV3-2) and TRBJ2-4; 7 bases are shared with TRBD2. V dropped 4 bases and J dropped 4; count of bases not matched to a gene: 4. The CDR3 runs 14 residues. Germline V gives CDR1 LGHDT, CDR2 YNNKEL (reference sequence). As DNA, the CDR3 is TGTGCCAGCAGCCTCCGGGACTATAAAAACATTCAGTACTTC. Residues: CASSLRDYKNIQYF.

This chain connects TRBV27 to TRBJ1-2, with a weak D call TRBD1 (5 bases). With 4 bases removed from V and 0 bases from J, the gap between germline ends came to 18 bases. The length of the CDR3 is 17 residues. Germline V gene lookup returns CDR1 MNHEY and CDR2 SMNVEV (reference sequence). The CDR3 is CASSSRDRPDTNYGYTF. CDR3 DNA sequence: TGTGCCAGCAGTTCCAGGGATAGGCCGGACACTAACTATGGCTACACCTTC.

The chain recombines TRBV4-1 with TRBJ2-5, with TRBD2 matching over 16 bases. This CDR3 comprises 17 residues. Germline V CDR1 and CDR2: MGHRA, YSYEKL. J was trimmed by 5 bases and V by 4 bases; bases with no gene match: 7. As DNA, the CDR3 is TGCGCCAGCAGCCCTGGGACTAGCGGGGGGGCCGGGGAGACCCAGTACTTC. Amino acid sequence: CASSPGTSGGAGETQYF.

The chain links TRBV5-1 to TRBJ2-7, with TRBD1 matching over 8 bases. There are 16 residues in the CDR3. CDR1 and CDR2 from the germline V gene are SGHRS and YFSETQ. After removal of 0 bases from V and 3 bases from J, the junction contained 8 bases not matched to a gene. CDR3 amino acids: CASSLGTGQESYEQYF. The CDR3 region has the DNA TGCGCCAGCAGCTTGGGAACGGGACAGGAGAGCTACGAGCAGTACTTC. The whole variable domain, remainder taken from reference TRBV5-1 and TRBJ2-7, is KAGVTQTPRYLIKTRGQQVTLSCSPISGHRSVSWYQQTPGQGLQFLFEYFSETQRNKGNFPGRFSGRQFSNSRSEMNVSTLELGDSALYLCASSLGTGQESYEQYFGPGTRLTVT.

In DNA form, the CDR3 reads TGTGCCAGTAGTACGCAGGGGACAGGGGTCGTTCAGCCCCAGCATTTT. It yields the protein CASSTQGTGVVQPQHF. The rearrangement joins TRBV19 to TRBJ1-5; TRBD1 aligns across 10 bases. There are 16 residues in the CDR3. In germline, CDR1 is LNHDA, CDR2 SQIVND (reference sequence). Germline trimming cut 4 bases from V and 6 bases from J; bases unmatched to any gene: 9.

In nucleotides, the CDR3 is TGTGCCAGCAGAAGGAGGGCGGACACTGAAGCTTTCTTT. Its protein is CASRRRADTEAFF. The chain is built from TRBV6-5 and TRBJ1-1; D is uncertain. V was shortened by 6 bases and J by 3 bases, with 11 bases between the two germline ends. Germline lookup yields CDR1 MNHEY and CDR2 SVGAGI. The CDR3 has 13 amino acids.

The gene calls are TRBV19 and TRBJ1-5; weak D call: TRBD1 (6 bases). Trimming pared 3 bases from V and 4 bases from J, leaving 13 bases between. This CDR3 contains 15 residues. In germline, CDR1 is LNHDA, CDR2 SQIVND (reference sequence). The CDR3: CASSISGTPNQPQHF. In DNA form, the CDR3 reads TGTGCCAGTAGTATCTCCGGGACACCGAATCAGCCCCAGCATTTT.

The chain carries TRBV10-3 and TRBJ2-3; D possibly corresponds to TRBD2 (5 bases). With 3 bases removed from V and 1 base from J, the gap between germline ends came to 11 bases. Germline assignment: CDR1 ENHRY and CDR2 SYGVKD. This CDR3 has 15 amino acids. The CDR3 loop reads CAISDWESGTDTQYF. The CDR3 nucleotides are TGTGCCATCAGTGATTGGGAGTCAGGCACAGATACGCAGTATTTT.

This clone was recorded a few times. The chain carries TRBV6-5 and TRBJ2-5, with D possibly matching TRBD2 (5 bases). In germline, CDR1 is MNHEY, CDR2 SVGAGI. The CDR3 length is 14 residues. V lost 0 bases and J lost 5, with 10 bases in between. This CDR3 reads CASSYSVSAETQYF. The DNA of the CDR3 is TGTGCCAGCAGTTACTCGGTTAGCGCCGAGACCCAGTACTTC.

J is TRBJ1-3 and V is TRBV19; D is ambiguous. V lost 6 bases to trimming and J lost 2 bases, with 8 bases between them. The CDR3 runs to 13 residues. Germline V gene sequence: CDR1 LNHDA, CDR2 SQIVND (reference sequence). In DNA, the CDR3 is TGTGCCAGTAGCCCCTTCGCTGGAAACACCATATATTTT. This translates into CASSPFAGNTIYF.

This sequence joins TRBV9 and TRBJ1-4, with D possibly matching TRBD1 (5 bases). Between the trimmed V and J ends, which lost 4 bases and 13 bases, there was a span of 14 bases. The germline V gene encodes CDR1 SGDLS and CDR2 YYNGEE. The CDR3 has 12 residues. CDR3 sequence: CASSPGAQRLFF. CDR3 coding DNA: TGTGCCAGCAGCCCTGGGGCCCAACGACTGTTTTTT.

As to this clone: Other DNA sequences in this specimen translate into the identical CDR3. The chain combines TRBV27 with TRBJ2-1; 9 bases match TRBD2. The J segment lost 4 bases and the V segment lost 3 bases, leaving 4 bases of the junction unmatched. The V gene's germline CDR1 is MNHEY and CDR2 SMNVEV (reference sequence). The CDR3 is made up of 15 amino acids. CDR3 sequence reads: CASSLGGGAYNEQFF. The CDR3 DNA reads as TGTGCCAGCAGTTTGGGCGGGGGGGCTTACAATGAGCAGTTCTTC.

V and J are TRBV4-3 and TRBJ2-1, with 13 bases that match TRBD2. V shed 0 bases, J shed 7 bases, and the junction held 6 bases outside the gene matches. The germline V gene has CDR1 LGHNA and CDR2 YSLEER. CDR3 size: 17 residues. CDR3 sequence: CASSQDIWTSGGNEQFF. In nucleotides, the CDR3 is TGCGCCAGCAGCCAAGACATATGGACTAGCGGGGGAAATGAGCAGTTCTTC.

This clone was seen just once. The chain combines TRBV7-9 with TRBJ1-2; TRBD1 agrees at 7 bases. V was pared by 1 base and J by 7 bases, with 15 bases of the junction left unmatched. This CDR3 comprises 17 residues. Germline lookup yields CDR1 SEHNR and CDR2 FQNEAQ (reference sequence). CDR3 nucleotide sequence: TGTGCCAGCAGCTTAGGCTCACCTGACAGGGTCCACGGTGGCTACACCTTC. Its protein product is CASSLGSPDRVHGGYTF.